This TCR beta chain derives from a study of T cell responses to AZD1222 COVID-19 vaccine. In germline, CDR1 is SGHRS, CDR2 YFSETQ. CDR3 length equals 19 residues. V trimming: 0 bases; J trimming: 8 bases; junction bases outside the gene matches: 17. Repertoires were generated with immunoSEQ multiplex PCR, while TCRdb's copy carries only in-frame clones and drops some. The sample records around 170,000 clones, about 86% being singletons. The study, taken as a whole, reports: White British donors predominated, females outnumbered males, and clonal diversity was possibly underestimated.

As concerns this clone: What it binds is unknown.

The sequence came from an adult who received the AZD1222 COVID-19 vaccine. This rearrangement joins TRBV5-1 to TRBJ2-1; 10 nucleotides match TRBD2. Here the sequenced sample was peripheral blood, taken 28 days after the second AZD1222 dose. DNA for the CDR3: TGCGCCAGCAGCTTGGCCGTCCAGCGGGGGGGCCGAGGGAGCGATGAGCAGTTCTTC. This sequence encodes CASSLAVQRGGRGSDEQFF. The full variable domain, completed using reference TRBV5-1 and TRBJ2-1, is KAGVTQTPRYLIKTRGQQVTLSCSPISGHRSVSWYQQTPGQGLQFLFEYFSETQRNKGNFPGRFSGRQFSNSRSEMNVSTLELGDSALYLCASSLAVQRGGRGSDEQFFGPGTRLTVL.